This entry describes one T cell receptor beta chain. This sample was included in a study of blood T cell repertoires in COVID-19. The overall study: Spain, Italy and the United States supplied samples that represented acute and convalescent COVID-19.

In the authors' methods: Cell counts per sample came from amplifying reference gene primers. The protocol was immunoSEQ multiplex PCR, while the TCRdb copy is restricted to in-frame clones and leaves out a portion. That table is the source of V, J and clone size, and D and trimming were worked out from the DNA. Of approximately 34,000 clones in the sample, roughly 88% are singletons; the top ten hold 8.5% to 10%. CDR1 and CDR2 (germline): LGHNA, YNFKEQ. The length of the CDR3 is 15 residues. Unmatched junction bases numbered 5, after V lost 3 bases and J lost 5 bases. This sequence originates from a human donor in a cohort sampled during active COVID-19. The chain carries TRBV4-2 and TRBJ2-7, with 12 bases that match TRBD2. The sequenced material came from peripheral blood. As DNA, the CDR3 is TGTGCCAGCAGCCACCTAGCGGGAGGGCCTGACGAGCAGTACTTC. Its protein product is CASSHLAGGPDEQYF.